In this sample, the clone carrying this TCR beta chain turned up a few times. Antigen: not known. The sample comes from a study of radiation and T cells in renal cell carcinoma. The CDR3 spans 16 residues. Germline V gives CDR1 SGHTA, CDR2 FQGNSA. With 5 bases removed from V and 0 bases from J, the gap between germline ends came to 11 bases. The time point denotes: baseline pretreatment blood. This sample's treatment: 15 Gy SBRT to primary tumor, nephrectomy 4 weeks later. Blood was sampled at baseline, 2 weeks and 4 weeks after SBRT. The tumor was a clear cell renal cell carcinoma. Produced via immunoSEQ multiplex PCR; TCRdb's table is partial and in-frame only. The sample lists approximately 150,000 clones, over 80% seen once, with approximately 20% in the top ten. Whole-study findings and limits: Pretreatment tumor biopsies were lacking, so baseline clonotypes are unknown. Top tumor clonotypes rose in blood 2 weeks post-radiation, then contracted.

Sequencing used blood, obtained from a patient whose treatment included radiotherapy and nephrectomy. The clonotype comes from a woman in her forties or fifties with renal cell carcinoma. V and J are TRBV7-2 and TRBJ1-6; weak D call: TRBD1 (5 bases). CDR3 protein: CASSPGTSSYNSPLHF. Written as DNA, the CDR3 is TGTGCCAGCAGCCCCGGGACTAGCTCCTATAATTCACCCCTCCACTTT.